In its sample, the clone carrying this T cell receptor (beta chain) was seen many times. Its antigen is undetermined. The sample originates from a study of blood T cells in healthy people across ages. Germline CDR1 and CDR2: MNHNS and SASEGT. The CDR3 length is 14 residues. The V and J ends lost 4 bases and 4 bases respectively, with 11 bases between them. A sample-barcoded 5' primer and a J-beta primer mix were used in a second PCR of roughly 7 to 11 cycles. Carrying 12 random nucleotides, a template-switch adaptor labeled each individual cDNA molecule. TCRdb processed the 5' RACE reads anew with MiXCR; each CDR3 protein has one entry. The data show around 670,000 distinct CDR3 sequences, with approximately 30% seen just once and 15% to 17% held by the top ten. Per sample, at least 5.5 micrograms of total RNA were extracted. Study observations and caveats: Researchers deemed the diversity estimates from one million T cells underestimates. Donors of long life had a larger count of naive CD4+ cells and greater diversity than aged donors.

V gene TRBV6-1 combines with J gene TRBJ2-1; D gene ambiguous. The receptor was isolated from an elderly woman in good health. The specimen sequenced was blood. DNA of the CDR3: TGTGCCAGCAGTGTTAGGTACCCATACAATGAGCAGTTCTTC. This encodes CASSVRYPYNEQFF.